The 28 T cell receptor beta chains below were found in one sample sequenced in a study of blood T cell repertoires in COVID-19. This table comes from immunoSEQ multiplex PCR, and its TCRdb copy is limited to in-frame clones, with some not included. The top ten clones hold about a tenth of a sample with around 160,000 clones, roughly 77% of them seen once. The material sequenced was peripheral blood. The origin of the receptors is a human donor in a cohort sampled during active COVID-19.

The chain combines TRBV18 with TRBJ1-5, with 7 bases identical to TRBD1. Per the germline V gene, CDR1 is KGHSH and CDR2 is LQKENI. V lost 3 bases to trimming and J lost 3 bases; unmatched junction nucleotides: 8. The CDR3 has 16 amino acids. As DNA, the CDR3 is TGTGCCAGCTCACCTAACAGGGGCAAATTCAATCAGCCCCAGCATTTT. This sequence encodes CASSPNRGKFNQPQHF.

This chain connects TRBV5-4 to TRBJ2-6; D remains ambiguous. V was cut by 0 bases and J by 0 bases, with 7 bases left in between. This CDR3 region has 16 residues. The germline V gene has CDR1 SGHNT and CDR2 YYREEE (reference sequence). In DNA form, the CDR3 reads TGTGCCAGCAGCTTGGGTGGCAGCTCTGGGGCCAACGTCCTGACTTTC. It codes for CASSLGGSSGANVLTF.

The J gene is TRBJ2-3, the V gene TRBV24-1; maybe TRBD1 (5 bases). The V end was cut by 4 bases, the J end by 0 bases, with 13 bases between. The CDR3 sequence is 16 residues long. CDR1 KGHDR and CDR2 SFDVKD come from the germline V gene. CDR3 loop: CATSDKTVSSTDTQYF. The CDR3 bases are TGTGCCACCAGTGACAAGACAGTGTCTAGCACAGATACGCAGTATTTT.

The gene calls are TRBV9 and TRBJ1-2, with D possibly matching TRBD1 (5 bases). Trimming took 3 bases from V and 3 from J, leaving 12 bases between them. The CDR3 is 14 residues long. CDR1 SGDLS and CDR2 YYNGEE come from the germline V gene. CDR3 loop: CASSAAEGYYGYTF. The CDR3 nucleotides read TGTGCCAGCAGCGCCGCGGAGGGGTACTATGGCTACACCTTC.

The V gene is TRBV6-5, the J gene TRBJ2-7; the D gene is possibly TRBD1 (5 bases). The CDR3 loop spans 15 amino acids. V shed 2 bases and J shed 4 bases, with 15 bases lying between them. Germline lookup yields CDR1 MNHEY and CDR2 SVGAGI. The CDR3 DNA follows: TGTGCCAGCAGTTACGGGGCAACGCCCGGTTACGAGCAGTACTTC. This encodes CASSYGATPGYEQYF.

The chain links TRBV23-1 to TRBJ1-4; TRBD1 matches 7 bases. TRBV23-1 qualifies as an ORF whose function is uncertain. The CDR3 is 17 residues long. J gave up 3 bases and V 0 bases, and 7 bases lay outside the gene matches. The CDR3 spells CASSQSGGDRPNEKLFF. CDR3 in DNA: TGCGCCAGCAGTCAATCGGGTGGGGACAGACCTAATGAAAAACTGTTTTTT.

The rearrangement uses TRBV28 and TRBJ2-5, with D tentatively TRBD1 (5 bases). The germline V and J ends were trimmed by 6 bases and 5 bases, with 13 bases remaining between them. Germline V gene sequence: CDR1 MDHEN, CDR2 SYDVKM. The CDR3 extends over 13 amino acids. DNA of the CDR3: TGTGCCAGCAGCGTTGCAGGGAAGGAGACCCAGTACTTC. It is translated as CASSVAGKETQYF.

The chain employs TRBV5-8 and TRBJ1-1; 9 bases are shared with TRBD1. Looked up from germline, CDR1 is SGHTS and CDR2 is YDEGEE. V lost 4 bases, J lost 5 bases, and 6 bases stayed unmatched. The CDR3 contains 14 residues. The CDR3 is CASSQDRGLTEAFF. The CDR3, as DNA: TGTGCCAGCAGCCAAGACAGGGGGTTAACTGAAGCTTTCTTT. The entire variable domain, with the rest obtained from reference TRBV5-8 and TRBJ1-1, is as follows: EAGVTQSPTHLIKTRGQQATLRCSPISGHTSVYWYQQALGLGLQFLLWYDEGEERNRGNFPPRFSGRQFPNYSSELNVNALELEDSALYLCASSQDRGLTEAFFGQGTRLTVV.

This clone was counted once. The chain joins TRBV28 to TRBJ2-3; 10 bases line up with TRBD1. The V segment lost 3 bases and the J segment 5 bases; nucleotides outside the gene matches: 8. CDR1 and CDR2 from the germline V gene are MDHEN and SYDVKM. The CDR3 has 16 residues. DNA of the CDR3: TGTGCCAGCAGTTTGAGACAGGGGGCGAGGAGAGATACGCAGTATTTT. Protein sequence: CASSLRQGARRDTQYF.

The CDR3 here is CAWSGDRNLYGYTF. The CDR3 region has the DNA TGTGCCTGGAGTGGGGACAGGAATCTTTATGGCTACACCTTC. The rearrangement uses TRBV30 and TRBJ1-2; 8 nucleotides agree with TRBD1. Losses at the gene ends were 1 base for V and 5 bases for J; bases not matched to a gene: 6. Per germline, CDR1 GTSNPN and CDR2 SVGIG (reference sequence). There are 14 residues in the CDR3.

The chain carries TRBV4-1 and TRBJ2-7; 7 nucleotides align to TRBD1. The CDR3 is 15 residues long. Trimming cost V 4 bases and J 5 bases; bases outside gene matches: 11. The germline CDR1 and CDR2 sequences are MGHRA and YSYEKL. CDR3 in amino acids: CASSRGTVVLNEQYF. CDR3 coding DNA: TGCGCCAGCAGCCGAGGGACAGTAGTTCTCAACGAGCAGTACTTC.

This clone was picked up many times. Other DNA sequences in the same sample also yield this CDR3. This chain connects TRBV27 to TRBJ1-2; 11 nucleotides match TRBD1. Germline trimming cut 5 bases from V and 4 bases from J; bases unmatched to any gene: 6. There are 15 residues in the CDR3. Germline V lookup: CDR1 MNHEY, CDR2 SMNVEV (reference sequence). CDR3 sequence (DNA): TGTGCCAGCAGTCCCAGGACAGGGGGCATCTATGGCTACACCTTC. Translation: CASSPRTGGIYGYTF.

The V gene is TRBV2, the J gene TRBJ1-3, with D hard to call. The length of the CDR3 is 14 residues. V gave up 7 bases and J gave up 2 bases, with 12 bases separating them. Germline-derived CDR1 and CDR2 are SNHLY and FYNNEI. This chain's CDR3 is CASKSGQTGNTIYF. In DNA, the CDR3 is TGTGCCAGCAAAAGCGGGCAGACTGGAAACACCATATATTTT.

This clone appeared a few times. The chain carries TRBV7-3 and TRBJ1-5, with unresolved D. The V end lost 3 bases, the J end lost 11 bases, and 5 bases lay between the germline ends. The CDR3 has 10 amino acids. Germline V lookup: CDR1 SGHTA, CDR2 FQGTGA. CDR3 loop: CASSFRTQHF. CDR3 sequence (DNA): TGTGCCAGCAGCTTTAGAACCCAGCATTTT.

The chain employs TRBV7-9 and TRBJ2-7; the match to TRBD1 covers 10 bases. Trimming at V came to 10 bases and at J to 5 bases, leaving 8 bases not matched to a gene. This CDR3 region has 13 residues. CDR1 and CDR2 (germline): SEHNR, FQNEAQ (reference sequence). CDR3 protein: CATPGQGSHEQYF. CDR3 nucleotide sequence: TGTGCCACCCCGGGACAGGGGTCCCACGAGCAGTACTTC. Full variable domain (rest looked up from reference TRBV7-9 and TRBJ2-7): DTGVSQNPRHKITKRGQNVTFRCDPISEHNRLYWYRQTLGQGPEFLTYFQNEAQLEKSRLLSDRFSAERPKGSFSTLEIQRTEQGDSAMYLCATPGQGSHEQYFGPGTRLTVT.

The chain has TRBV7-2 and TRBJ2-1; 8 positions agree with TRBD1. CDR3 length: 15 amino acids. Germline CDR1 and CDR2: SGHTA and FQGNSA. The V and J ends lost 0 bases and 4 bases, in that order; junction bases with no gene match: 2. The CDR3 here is CASSLARGLYNEQFF. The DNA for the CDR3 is TGTGCCAGCAGCTTAGCCAGGGGGCTATACAATGAGCAGTTCTTC.

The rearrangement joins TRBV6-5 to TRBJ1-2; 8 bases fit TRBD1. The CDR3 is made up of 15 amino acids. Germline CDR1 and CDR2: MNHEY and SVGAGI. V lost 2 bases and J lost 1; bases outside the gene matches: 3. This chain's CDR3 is CASSYTDRVNYGYTF. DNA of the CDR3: TGTGCCAGCAGTTACACGGACAGGGTTAACTATGGCTACACCTTC.

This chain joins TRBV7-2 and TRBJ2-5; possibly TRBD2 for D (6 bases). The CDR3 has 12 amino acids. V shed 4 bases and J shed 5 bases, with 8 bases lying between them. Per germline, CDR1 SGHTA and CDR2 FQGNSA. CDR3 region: CASSSRGETQYF. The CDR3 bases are TGTGCCAGCAGCTCCCGGGGGGAGACCCAGTACTTC.

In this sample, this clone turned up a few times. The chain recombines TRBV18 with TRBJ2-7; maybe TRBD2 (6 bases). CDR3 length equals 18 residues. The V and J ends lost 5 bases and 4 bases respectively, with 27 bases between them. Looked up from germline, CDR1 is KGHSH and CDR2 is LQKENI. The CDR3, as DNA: TGTGCCAGCTCATTCACAAGGGACGCCCTGGGGGGATCTTACGAGCAGTACTTC. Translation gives CASSFTRDALGGSYEQYF.

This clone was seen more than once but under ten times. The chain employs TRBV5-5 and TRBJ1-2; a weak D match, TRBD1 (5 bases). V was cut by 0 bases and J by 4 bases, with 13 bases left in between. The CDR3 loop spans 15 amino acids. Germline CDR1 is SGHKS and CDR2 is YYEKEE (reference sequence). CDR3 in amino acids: CASSLGAGQTYGYTF. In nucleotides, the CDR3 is TGTGCCAGCAGCTTGGGGGCGGGGCAGACCTATGGCTACACCTTC.

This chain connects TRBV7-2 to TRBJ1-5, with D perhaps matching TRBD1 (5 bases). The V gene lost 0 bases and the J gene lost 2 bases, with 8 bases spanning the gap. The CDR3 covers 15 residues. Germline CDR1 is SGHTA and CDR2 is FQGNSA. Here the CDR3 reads CASSLAGGGNQPQHF. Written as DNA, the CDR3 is TGTGCCAGCAGCTTAGCGGGGGGAGGCAATCAGCCCCAGCATTTT. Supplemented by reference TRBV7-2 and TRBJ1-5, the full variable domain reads GAGVSQSPSNKVTEKGKDVELRCDPISGHTALYWYRQSLGQGLEFLIYFQGNSAPDKSGLPSDRFSAERTGGSVSTLTIQRTQQEDSAVYLCASSLAGGGNQPQHFGDGTRLSIL.

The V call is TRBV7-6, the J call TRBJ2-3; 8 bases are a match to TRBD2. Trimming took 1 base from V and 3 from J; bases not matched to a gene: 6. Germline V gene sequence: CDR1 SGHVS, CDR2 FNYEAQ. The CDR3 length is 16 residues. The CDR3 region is CASSLGPAGVTDTQYF. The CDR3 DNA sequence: TGTGCCAGCAGCTTAGGCCCAGCGGGAGTAACAGATACGCAGTATTTT.

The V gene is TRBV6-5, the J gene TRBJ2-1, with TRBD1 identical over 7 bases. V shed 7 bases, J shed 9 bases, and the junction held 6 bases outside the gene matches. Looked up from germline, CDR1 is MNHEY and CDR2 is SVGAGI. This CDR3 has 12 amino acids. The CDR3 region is CASTRDRVEQFF. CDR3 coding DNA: TGTGCCAGCACCCGCGACAGGGTTGAGCAGTTCTTC.

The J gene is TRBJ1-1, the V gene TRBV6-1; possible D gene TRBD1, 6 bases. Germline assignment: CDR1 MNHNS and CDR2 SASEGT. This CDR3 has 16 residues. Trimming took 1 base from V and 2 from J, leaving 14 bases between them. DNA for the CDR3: TGTGCCAGCAGTGAAGACTTGACAGGTCTCAACACTGAAGCTTTCTTT. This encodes CASSEDLTGLNTEAFF.

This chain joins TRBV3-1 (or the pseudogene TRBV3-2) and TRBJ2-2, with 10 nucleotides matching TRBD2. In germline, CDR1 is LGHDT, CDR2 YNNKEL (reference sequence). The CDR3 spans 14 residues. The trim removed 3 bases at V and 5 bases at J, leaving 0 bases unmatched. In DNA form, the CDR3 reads TGTGCCAGCAGCCAGACTAGCGGGACCGGGGAGCTGTTTTTT. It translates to CASSQTSGTGELFF.

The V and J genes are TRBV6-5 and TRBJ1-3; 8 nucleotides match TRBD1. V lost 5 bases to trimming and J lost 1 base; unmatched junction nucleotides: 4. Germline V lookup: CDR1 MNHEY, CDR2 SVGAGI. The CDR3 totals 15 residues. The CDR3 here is CASSPWDRSGNTIYF. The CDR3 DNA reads TGTGCCAGCAGTCCCTGGGACAGGTCTGGAAACACCATATATTTT.

CDR3 loop: CASSLGTGAYNSPLHF. CDR3 DNA sequence: TGTGCCAGCAGCTTAGGGACAGGGGCTTATAATTCACCCCTCCACTTT. The V gene is TRBV7-2, the J gene TRBJ1-6, with 9 positions matching TRBD1. After removal of 1 base from V and 4 bases from J, the junction contained 2 bases not matched to a gene. CDR1 and CDR2 from the germline V gene are SGHTA and FQGNSA. This CDR3 region has 16 residues.

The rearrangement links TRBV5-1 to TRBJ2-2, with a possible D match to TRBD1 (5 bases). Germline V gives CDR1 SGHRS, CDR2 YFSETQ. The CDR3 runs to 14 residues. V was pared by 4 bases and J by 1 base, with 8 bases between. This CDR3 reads CASSTGQNTGELFF. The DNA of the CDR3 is TGCGCCAGCAGCACCGGACAGAACACCGGGGAGCTGTTTTTT.